These 23 T cell receptor beta chains were all obtained from the same sample, sequenced in a study of T cells in Graves' hyperthyroidism and ophthalmopathy. It was RNA transcripts that yielded the amplified TCR beta CDR3 regions. First-round RT-PCR targeting the TCR CDR3 was performed with the HTBI primer set. Via MiXCR, TCRdb re-called the multiplex PCR reads, giving one row per CDR3 protein. The table lists approximately 560,000 distinct CDR3 sequences, 35% to 55% of them singletons. The source material was peripheral blood or thyroid tissue (not recorded which). The receptors derive from a young woman with Graves' hyperthyroidism.

J is TRBJ1-6 and V is TRBV5-1; 8 bases fit TRBD1. After removal of 4 bases from V and 10 bases from J, the junction contained 10 bases not matched to a gene. Germline assignment: CDR1 SGHRS and CDR2 YFSETQ. There are 15 residues in the CDR3. The CDR3 DNA sequence: TGCGCCAGCAGCACTGGGACAGGCACCCAGTCACCCCTCCACTTT. Translation: CASSTGTGTQSPLHF.

This clonotype was counted only a few times. The gene calls are TRBV9 and TRBJ2-3; perhaps TRBD1 as D (7 bases). Germline CDR1 and CDR2: SGDLS and YYNGEE. The V end lost 4 bases, the J end lost 6 bases, and 15 bases lay between the germline ends. The CDR3 length is 14 residues. The CDR3 nucleotides read TGTGCCAGCAGCTTGGGCAGGGGGGCCGATACGCAGTATTTT. This translates into CASSLGRGADTQYF. Supplemented by reference TRBV9 and TRBJ2-3, the full variable domain reads DSGVTQTPKHLITATGQRVTLRCSPRSGDLSVYWYQQSLDQGLQFLIQYYNGEERAKGNILERFSAQQFPDLHSELNLSSLELGDSALYFCASSLGRGADTQYFGPGTRLTVL.

The V gene is TRBV2, the J gene TRBJ2-5; D is perhaps TRBD2 (6 bases). Germline V gene lookup returns CDR1 SNHLY and CDR2 FYNNEI. There are 14 residues in the CDR3. Trimming cost V 6 bases and J 4 bases, with 15 bases left between them. The CDR3 reads CASSLTLSGETQYF. The CDR3 DNA reads TGTGCCAGCAGCTTGACCCTTAGCGGAGAGACCCAGTACTTC.

V gene TRBV20-1 combines with J gene TRBJ1-1; D ambiguous. Looked up from germline, CDR1 is DFQATT and CDR2 is SNEGSKA (reference sequence). This CDR3 spans 12 amino acids. Trimming pared 1 base from V and 4 bases from J, leaving 7 bases between. The CDR3 bases are TGCAGTGCTAGAGGACGGGCCACTGAAGCTTTCTTT. Its protein is CSARGRATEAFF.

Comments on this clonotype: An end of the junction does not agree with germline; a read error may underlie this. DNA of the CDR3: TGTGCCAGCAGTCGCGATCCGGGAGGCAGCTACGAGCAGTACTTC. This translates into CASSRDPGGSYEQYF. This sequence joins TRBV10-3 and TRBJ2-7; TRBD2 aligns across 7 bases. CDR1 is ENHRY, CDR2 SYGVKD, per germline. This CDR3 is built from 15 residues.

This clonotype was seen repeatedly, ten times or more. The chain recombines TRBV24-1 with TRBJ2-5; D gene uncertain. V lost 4 bases, J lost 6 bases, and 8 bases lay in between. The CDR3 is made up of 12 amino acids. The germline CDR1 and CDR2 sequences are KGHDR and SFDVKD. Here the CDR3 DNA reads TGTGCCACCAGTGAACTGGGGAAGACCCAGTACTTC. Encoded protein: CATSELGKTQYF.

In its sample, this clonotype was seen a few times. The chain carries TRBV15 and TRBJ1-5; D ambiguous. The CDR3 length is 13 residues. V was cut by 3 bases and J by 2 bases, with 5 bases left in between. Germline V gene lookup returns CDR1 LNHNV and CDR2 YYDKDF (reference sequence). The CDR3 DNA sequence: TGTGCCACCAGCAGTGGGGGCAATCAGCCCCAGCATTTT. Translated, it gives CATSSGGNQPQHF. Complete variable domain (other parts from reference TRBV15 and TRBJ1-5): DAMVIQNPRYQVTQFGKPVTLSCSQTLNHNVMYWYQQKSSQAPKLLFHYYDKDFNNEADTPDNFQSRRPNTSFCFLDIRSPGLGDTAMYLCATSSGGNQPQHFGDGTRLSIL.

The count of this clonotype is one. V is TRBV25-1 and J is TRBJ1-5; 10 bases line up with TRBD1. The CDR3 contains 18 residues. The V gene end was trimmed by 1 base and the J gene end by 2 bases; junction bases not matched to a gene: 8. The germline V gene has CDR1 MGHDK and CDR2 SYGVNS. CDR3 protein: CASSESATGGGGNQPQHF. The DNA of the CDR3 is TGTGCCAGCAGTGAATCCGCGACAGGGGGCGGAGGCAATCAGCCCCAGCATTTT.

This chain joins TRBV29-1 and TRBJ1-1, with 8 bases fitting TRBD1. CDR3 length: 14 amino acids. Germline loops: CDR1 SQVTM, CDR2 ANQGSEA. Trimming removed 6 bases from V and 1 base from J; junction bases left unmatched: 7. The CDR3 loop reads CSVARTGTNTEAFF. The CDR3 bases are TGCAGCGTGGCCCGGACAGGGACGAACACTGAAGCTTTCTTT.

Of note for this clonotype: This could be a read error, since a much larger clone is one nucleotide away. The genes are TRBV7-9 and TRBJ2-5; 7 bases are a match to TRBD1. V gave up 5 bases and J gave up 3 bases; unmatched junction bases: 6. The germline V gene encodes CDR1 SEHNR and CDR2 FQNEAQ (reference sequence). The CDR3 spans 14 residues. This chain's CDR3 is CASSPPTGEETQYF. As DNA, the CDR3 is TGTGCCAGCAGCCCTCCTACAGGGGAAGAGACCCAGTACTTC. The whole variable domain, remainder taken from reference TRBV7-9 and TRBJ2-5, is DTGVSQNPRHKITKRGQNVTFRCDPISEHNRLYWYRQTLGQGPEFLTYFQNEAQLEKSRLLSDRFSAERPKGSFSTLEIQRTEQGDSAMYLCASSPPTGEETQYFGPGTRLLVL.

This clonotype occurred once. This may be a read error: a much more frequent sequence differs by one nucleotide. The CDR3 protein is CASTEEDSPLHF. In DNA form, the CDR3 reads TGTGCCAGCACGGAGGAGGATTCACCCCTCCACTTT. This chain joins TRBV4-2 and TRBJ1-6; no reliable D call. The CDR3 has 12 residues. V was clipped by 7 bases and J by 8 bases, with 9 bases between them. Germline CDR1 is LGHNA and CDR2 is YNFKEQ.

This sequence joins TRBV2 and TRBJ2-3; 7 nucleotides agree with TRBD1. The length of the CDR3 is 14 residues. V lost 6 bases and J lost 2; bases outside the gene matches: 5. The germline CDR1 and CDR2 sequences are SNHLY and FYNNEI. CDR3 protein: CASSDDRATDTQYF. CDR3 DNA: TGTGCCAGCAGCGACGACAGGGCCACAGATACGCAGTATTTT.

This clonotype has a count of ten or more. Its ends do not fully match the called genes, so a read error is possible. The V and J genes are TRBV7-9 and TRBJ1-1; D is unresolved. Looked up from germline, CDR1 is SEHNR and CDR2 is FQNEAQ (reference sequence). The CDR3 runs to 13 residues. The CDR3 region has the DNA TGTGCCAGCGGCCGGCAGCTGGCCTCCCTGCGAGTCTTT. It yields the protein CASGRQLASLRVF.

This clonotype was found many times. CDR3 nucleotides: TGTGCCAGCAGCTTAACGTACAGGGGAGGATCACCCCTCCACTTT. This gives the protein CASSLTYRGGSPLHF. This chain uses TRBV7-8 with TRBJ1-6; 7 bases line up with TRBD1. Germline trimming cut 2 bases from V and 10 bases from J; bases unmatched to any gene: 8. The CDR3 covers 15 residues. Germline CDR1 SGHVS, CDR2 FQNEAQ.

Notes on this clonotype: The junction and the germline gene differ at one end; a read error may be behind it. This chain joins TRBV7-8 and TRBJ1-5, with TRBD1 identical over 10 bases. Germline V gene sequence: CDR1 SGHVS, CDR2 FQNEAQ. CDR3 length: 16 residues. The CDR3 here is CASSQVTGGKGQPQHF. The DNA of the CDR3 is TGCGCCAGCAGCCAAGTGACAGGGGGCAAGGGTCAGCCCCAGCATTTT.

A note on this clonotype: This sequence may be a read error, since a much larger clone differs from it by one base. The CDR3 spells CAIGTGRGRNPNYGYTF. In DNA form, the CDR3 reads TGTGCCATCGGGACAGGCAGGGGACGAAATCCTAACTATGGCTACACCTTC. The chain couples TRBV10-3 to TRBJ1-2, with TRBD1 matching 8 bases. Germline V lookup: CDR1 ENHRY, CDR2 SYGVKD. Trimming at V came to 8 bases and at J to 0 bases, leaving 14 bases not matched to a gene. This CDR3 has 17 amino acids.

Worth noting for this clonotype: A much larger clone sits a single nucleotide away, making a read error possible. The rearrangement uses TRBV2 and TRBJ1-2; 7 bases align to TRBD1. The CDR3 runs to 14 residues. Trimming removed 4 bases from V and 4 bases from J; junction bases left unmatched: 6. CDR1 is SNHLY, CDR2 FYNNEI, per germline. The CDR3 nucleotides read TGTGCCAGCAGTGGACAGGGAGGGGGCTATGGCTACACCTTC. It yields the protein CASSGQGGGYGYTF.

The J gene is TRBJ2-7, the V gene TRBV24-1; the D call may be TRBD1 or TRBD2 (5 bases each). V was cut by 7 bases and J by 11 bases, with 8 bases left in between. The germline CDR1 and CDR2 sequences are KGHDR and SFDVKD. This CDR3 comprises 9 residues. The CDR3 spells CATSEGKYF. CDR3 sequence (DNA): TGTGCCACCAGCGAGGGGAAGTACTTC.

To note about this clonotype: A read error may be the cause here, since a much bigger clone is one base away. The chain couples TRBV10-3 to TRBJ2-7; D is uncertain. Germline V gene data show CDR1 as ENHRY and CDR2 as SYGVKD. CDR3 length equals 13 residues. The CDR3 DNA is TGTGCCTTACAGACGGAGAGCTCCTACGAGCAGCACTTC. Amino acid sequence: CALQTESSYEQHF.

The V and J genes are TRBV2 and TRBJ1-2; tentative D call: TRBD1 (6 bases). Trimming cost V 7 bases and J 2 bases, with 17 bases left between them. This CDR3 spans 15 amino acids. The germline V gene encodes CDR1 SNHLY and CDR2 FYNNEI. The CDR3 nucleotides read TGTGCCAGCATTCCTGGGGGGCAGAGGAACTATGGCTACACCTTC. Protein: CASIPGGQRNYGYTF.

This chain links TRBV29-1 with TRBJ2-7, with 10 nucleotides matching TRBD2. The CDR3 consists of 15 residues. CDR1 and CDR2 from the germline V gene are SQVTM and ANQGSEA. The trim removed 6 bases at V and 7 bases at J, leaving 15 bases unmatched. CDR3 coding DNA: TGCAGCGTCTTTGCGAAGGGGCTAGCGGGAGAGGAGCAGTACTTC. Translating gives CSVFAKGLAGEEQYF.

The rearrangement uses TRBV29-1 and TRBJ1-2, with TRBD1 identical over 11 bases. The CDR3 loop spans 15 amino acids. V shed 6 bases, J shed 7 bases, and the junction held 13 bases outside the gene matches. Germline loops: CDR1 SQVTM, CDR2 ANQGSEA. The CDR3 here is CSVLPTGQGALGYTF. The CDR3 DNA is TGCAGCGTCCTACCCACAGGACAGGGGGCGCTTGGCTACACCTTC.

A remark on this clonotype: Just one base apart from a much larger clone, this may be a read error. The chain combines TRBV2 with TRBJ1-6; perhaps TRBD1 as D (5 bases). There are 16 residues in the CDR3. Germline V CDR1 and CDR2: SNHLY, FYNNEI. The CDR3 coding sequence is TGTGCCAGCAGTGACCAGGGAAGCTCCTATAATTCACCCCTCCGCTTT. It yields the protein CASSDQGSSYNSPLRF.